These 28 T cell receptor beta chains were all obtained from the same sample, sequenced in a study of blood T cell repertoires in COVID-19. The method was immunoSEQ multiplex PCR; TCRdb's version includes in-frame clones alone and lacks a portion of them. In the table there are 130,000 or so clones, about 80% of which are singletons. Specimen: peripheral blood. The receptors shown here come from a woman aged 55-69 years with acute or convalescent COVID-19.

The chain employs TRBV30 and TRBJ2-2; TRBD1 might be the D (6 bases). Looked up from germline, CDR1 is GTSNPN and CDR2 is SVGIG (reference sequence). This CDR3 contains 13 residues. Trimming took 4 bases from V and 6 from J, leaving 12 bases between them. CDR3 region: CAWTPGVPGELFF. The CDR3 DNA sequence: TGTGCCTGGACCCCAGGGGTTCCCGGGGAGCTGTTTTTT.

This chain links TRBV7-2 with TRBJ1-1, with 7 bases fitting TRBD1. V gave up 6 bases and J gave up 1 base; unmatched junction bases: 8. CDR1 is SGHTA, CDR2 FQGNSA, per germline. The CDR3 has 15 residues. CDR3 residues: CASSTQGVRNTEAFF. The CDR3 bases are TGTGCCAGCAGTACCCAGGGGGTGAGGAACACTGAAGCTTTCTTT.

The chain uses TRBV3-1 (or the pseudogene TRBV3-2) and TRBJ2-1, with a weak D call TRBD2 (5 bases). Germline values: CDR1 LGHDT, CDR2 YNNKEL (reference sequence). Trimming took 1 base from V and 8 from J, leaving 9 bases between them. This CDR3 comprises 13 residues. CDR3 nucleotides: TGTGCCAGCAGCCAAGTGAGCGGCCATGAGCAGTTCTTC. Its translation: CASSQVSGHEQFF.

As regards this clone: At one end the junction does not follow the germline gene, possibly because of a read error. The chain links TRBV2 to TRBJ1-6, with D maybe TRBD1 (6 bases). Germline-derived CDR1 and CDR2 are SNHLY and FYNNEI. The CDR3 spans 14 residues. The CDR3 DNA reads TGTGCCAGCACTGAACAGGGCGTAAATTCACCCCTCCACTTT. It is translated as CASTEQGVNSPLHF.

Comments on this clone: One end of the junction does not line up with germline, which may come from a read error. The chain uses TRBV5-6 and TRBJ2-7, with 13 bases matching TRBD2. CDR1 is SGHDT, CDR2 YYEEEE, per germline. The CDR3 runs to 13 residues. In nucleotides, the CDR3 is TGTGCCAGCAGCTTGGCCCTGGGACTAGCGGGGAGTTTC. As protein: CASSLALGLAGSF.

In DNA form, the CDR3 reads TGTGCCAGCAGCCAAGTCTGGTGGGGGGGCACTGAAGCTTTCTTT. Residues: CASSQVWWGGTEAFF. The rearrangement links TRBV3-1 (or the pseudogene TRBV3-2) to TRBJ1-1; tentatively, D is TRBD1 (5 bases). V gave up 1 base and J gave up 4 bases, with 13 bases separating them. The CDR3 has 15 amino acids. CDR1 and CDR2 (germline): LGHDT, YNNKEL (reference sequence).

The chain combines TRBV27 with TRBJ2-5; tentative D call: TRBD1 (5 bases). Germline CDR1 MNHEY, CDR2 SMNVEV (reference sequence). CDR3 length equals 15 residues. V was clipped by 3 bases and J by 5 bases, with 16 bases between them. CDR3 in DNA: TGTGCCAGCAGTTTTCAAAGTGGGGCCTGGGAGACCCAGTACTTC. Protein product: CASSFQSGAWETQYF.

This clone was observed a handful of times. CDR3 residues: CASRQENYTF. In DNA, the CDR3 is TGTGCCAGCAGGCAGGAAAACTACACCTTC. The rearrangement uses TRBV6-5 and TRBJ1-2, with no clear D. The CDR3 loop spans 10 amino acids. The V and J ends lost 6 bases and 10 bases respectively, with 9 bases between them. The V gene's germline CDR1 is MNHEY and CDR2 SVGAGI.

The chain recombines TRBV5-4 with TRBJ2-2; TRBD1 agrees at 9 bases. V lost 4 bases to trimming and J lost 0 bases; unmatched junction nucleotides: 7. This CDR3 is 17 amino acids long. CDR1 is SGHNT, CDR2 YYREEE, per germline (reference sequence). For the CDR3, the DNA is TGTGCCAGCAGCGGCCCGGGACAGGGTTCGAACACCGGGGAGCTGTTTTTT. Protein: CASSGPGQGSNTGELFF.

This sequence joins TRBV6-5 and TRBJ1-5; the match to TRBD1 covers 7 bases. Germline CDR1 is MNHEY and CDR2 is SVGAGI. The V and J ends lost 2 bases and 7 bases, in that order; junction bases with no gene match: 8. This CDR3 is 15 amino acids long. The chain's CDR3 is CASSYPDRATQPQHF. DNA of the CDR3: TGTGCCAGCAGTTACCCTGACAGGGCAACGCAGCCCCAGCATTTT.

V gene TRBV24-1 combines with J gene TRBJ2-2, with 7 bases lining up with TRBD1. The ends lost 8 bases at V and 0 bases at J; junction bases unmatched: 5. The CDR3 sequence is 15 residues long. Germline V gene data show CDR1 as KGHDR and CDR2 as SFDVKD. CDR3 residues: CATTSGTANTGELFF. DNA for the CDR3: TGTGCCACCACCTCCGGGACAGCGAACACCGGGGAGCTGTTTTTT.

The J gene is TRBJ1-1, the V gene TRBV6-6; D perhaps matches TRBD1 (5 bases). The germline CDR1 and CDR2 sequences are MNHNY and SVGAGI (reference sequence). The CDR3 loop spans 15 amino acids. With 0 bases removed from V and 4 bases from J, the gap between germline ends came to 12 bases. CDR3 amino acids: CASSYSSAGGTEAFF. Written as DNA, the CDR3 is TGTGCCAGCAGTTACTCCTCGGCCGGGGGCACTGAAGCTTTCTTT.

The V call is TRBV7-9, the J call TRBJ1-1; D is perhaps TRBD1 (5 bases). This CDR3 contains 15 residues. Germline CDR1 and CDR2: SEHNR and FQNEAQ (reference sequence). V dropped 1 base and J dropped 5 bases, with 14 bases sitting between them. The CDR3 reads CASSLVGHSGTEAFF. Written as DNA, the CDR3 is TGTGCCAGCAGCTTAGTTGGACATTCAGGGACTGAAGCTTTCTTT. Together with reference TRBV7-9 and TRBJ1-1, the CDR3 gives the full variable domain: DTGVSQNPRHKITKRGQNVTFRCDPISEHNRLYWYRQTLGQGPEFLTYFQNEAQLEKSRLLSDRFSAERPKGSFSTLEIQRTEQGDSAMYLCASSLVGHSGTEAFFGQGTRLTVV.

Only one count was recorded for this clone. Here the CDR3 reads CASSYQETQYF. CDR3 DNA sequence: TGTGCCAGCAGCTACCAAGAGACCCAGTACTTC. The chain links TRBV12-3 or TRBV12-4 to TRBJ2-5; D is ambiguous. With 6 bases removed from V and 0 bases from J, the gap between germline ends came to 2 bases. The CDR3 sequence is 11 residues long.

The V and J genes are TRBV9 and TRBJ1-2; 9 nucleotides line up with TRBD1. After removal of 2 bases from V and 4 bases from J, the junction contained 9 bases not matched to a gene. The CDR3 is 16 residues long. The germline V gene encodes CDR1 SGDLS and CDR2 YYNGEE. The CDR3 sequence is CASSVSPTGGGYGYTF. The CDR3 nucleotides read TGTGCCAGCAGCGTCTCACCGACAGGGGGTGGCTATGGCTACACCTTC.

A few counts support this clone. V gene TRBV5-1 combines with J gene TRBJ2-3; TRBD1 is a possible D gene (5 bases). The V gene lost 6 bases and the J gene lost 4 bases, with 12 bases spanning the gap. CDR3 length: 13 amino acids. Per the germline V gene, CDR1 is SGHRS and CDR2 is YFSETQ. In DNA, the CDR3 is TGCGCCAGCAACCAAGACAGATCAGATACGCAGTATTTT. It translates to CASNQDRSDTQYF.

J is TRBJ1-2 and V is TRBV10-3; 11 nucleotides agree with TRBD1. Germline loops: CDR1 ENHRY, CDR2 SYGVKD. V was pared by 6 bases and J by 7 bases, with 10 bases of the junction left unmatched. The CDR3 consists of 15 residues. CDR3 protein: CAISALEGTGGGYTF. As DNA, the CDR3 is TGTGCCATCAGCGCTCTGGAGGGGACAGGGGGTGGCTACACCTTC.

This clone was seen just once. CDR3 DNA sequence: TGTGCCAGCAGTTTTGGCGGTCGGAACACTGAAGCTTTCTTT. The encoded protein is CASSFGGRNTEAFF. The V and J genes are TRBV27 and TRBJ1-1; D is ambiguous. The CDR3 consists of 14 residues. Deletions cut 3 bases from V and 1 base from J, with 9 bases between. The germline V gene has CDR1 MNHEY and CDR2 SMNVEV (reference sequence).

The chain couples TRBV7-2 to TRBJ2-5, with TRBD2 matching 9 bases. Losses at the gene ends were 5 bases for V and 4 bases for J; bases not matched to a gene: 11. Germline lookup yields CDR1 SGHTA and CDR2 FQGNSA. This CDR3 comprises 16 residues. In nucleotides, the CDR3 is TGTGCCAGCAGCCTCGTCTCCGGGACTAGCTCAGAGACCCAGTACTTC. Translating gives CASSLVSGTSSETQYF.

This rearrangement joins TRBV30 to TRBJ1-4; TRBD1 is a possible D gene (5 bases). From germline, CDR1 is GTSNPN and CDR2 SVGIG (reference sequence). Trimming took off 4 bases at V and 8 bases at J, with 8 bases between the two ends. The CDR3 runs 11 residues. This CDR3 is CAWKGAEKLFF. The CDR3 nucleotides read TGTGCCTGGAAAGGGGCGGAAAAACTGTTTTTT.

The V and J genes are TRBV7-3 and TRBJ1-2; 7 bases map to TRBD1. This CDR3 spans 14 amino acids. After removal of 0 bases from V and 6 bases from J, the junction contained 4 bases not matched to a gene. Per germline, CDR1 SGHTA and CDR2 FQGTGA. The CDR3, as DNA: TGTGCCAGCAGCTTAACCCCGACAGGGAATGGCTACACCTTC. It yields the protein CASSLTPTGNGYTF.

The V and J genes are TRBV28 and TRBJ2-1, with 7 bases identical to TRBD1. The V gene end was trimmed by 5 bases and the J gene end by 5 bases; junction bases not matched to a gene: 6. Germline V gene sequence: CDR1 MDHEN, CDR2 SYDVKM. This CDR3 spans 14 amino acids. This CDR3 reads CASSLGDRNNEQFF. CDR3 DNA sequence: TGTGCCAGCAGTCTGGGGGACAGAAACAATGAGCAGTTCTTC.

V gene TRBV5-4 combines with J gene TRBJ1-3; tentative D call: TRBD1 (6 bases). The germline CDR1 and CDR2 sequences are SGHNT and YYREEE (reference sequence). This CDR3 has 15 amino acids. Trimming shortened V by 0 bases and J by 0 bases, and 7 bases separated the two germline ends. The CDR3 spells CASSLDRASGNTIYF. The CDR3 nucleotides are TGTGCCAGCAGCTTGGACAGGGCCTCTGGAAACACCATATATTTT.

This clone was counted only a few times. The chain is built from TRBV6-6 and TRBJ2-3, with 8 nucleotides matching TRBD1. The CDR3 spans 15 residues. V trimming: 5 bases; J trimming: 2 bases; junction bases outside the gene matches: 6. In germline, CDR1 is MNHNY, CDR2 SVGAGI (reference sequence). Here the CDR3 reads CASSAQGDSTDTQYF. The CDR3 DNA sequence: TGTGCCAGCAGTGCACAGGGGGATTCCACAGATACGCAGTATTTT.

The CDR3 DNA sequence: TGTGCCAGCAGCGTCGCGTCGAACACTGAAGCTTTCTTT. Translation: CASSVASNTEAFF. The chain employs TRBV9 and TRBJ1-1; D is ambiguous. The V and J ends lost 2 bases and 1 base respectively, with 6 bases between them. From germline, CDR1 is SGDLS and CDR2 YYNGEE. This CDR3 has 13 residues.

This clone was seen a single time. The rearrangement joins TRBV9 to TRBJ2-5, with TRBD2 matching over 11 bases. The CDR3 covers 16 residues. Germline CDR1 is SGDLS and CDR2 is YYNGEE. The V segment lost 3 bases and the J segment 5 bases; nucleotides outside the gene matches: 9. CDR3 DNA: TGTGCCAGCAGCGGTTTTAGCGGGGGGGCCCTTGAGACCCAGTACTTC. Residues: CASSGFSGGALETQYF.

The CDR3 DNA reads as TGCGCCAGCAGCCAAGCCGTCAACTATGGCTACACCTTC. Translating it yields CASSQAVNYGYTF. The rearrangement joins TRBV4-1 to TRBJ1-2; D remains unclear. With 1 base removed from V and 2 bases from J, the gap between germline ends came to 5 bases. CDR1 and CDR2 (germline): MGHRA, YSYEKL. This CDR3 is built from 13 residues.

The V call is TRBV11-2, the J call TRBJ1-6; D is ambiguous. V was pared by 2 bases and J by 6 bases, with 8 bases between. Germline lookup yields CDR1 SGHAT and CDR2 FQNNGV. The CDR3 runs 14 residues. The CDR3 loop is CASSLLTVNSPLHF. As DNA, the CDR3 is TGTGCCAGCAGCTTACTCACAGTTAATTCACCCCTCCACTTT.